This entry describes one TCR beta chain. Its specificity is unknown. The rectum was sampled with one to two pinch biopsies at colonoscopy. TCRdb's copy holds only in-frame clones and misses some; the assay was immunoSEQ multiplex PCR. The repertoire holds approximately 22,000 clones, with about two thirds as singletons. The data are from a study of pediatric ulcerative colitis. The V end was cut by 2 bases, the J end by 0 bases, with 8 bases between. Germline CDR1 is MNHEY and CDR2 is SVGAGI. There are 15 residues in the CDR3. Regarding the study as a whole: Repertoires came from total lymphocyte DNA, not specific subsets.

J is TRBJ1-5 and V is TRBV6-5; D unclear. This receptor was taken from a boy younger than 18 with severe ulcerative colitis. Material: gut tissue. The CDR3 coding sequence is TGTGCCAGCAGTTACGGCCGGGATAGCAATCAGCCCCAGCATTTT. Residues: CASSYGRDSNQPQHF.